This T cell receptor beta chain was obtained from a study of T cell repertoires in cytomegalovirus infection. TCRdb processed the reads anew with MiXCR; each CDR3 protein has one entry. The sample lists 700,000 to 950,000 distinct CDR3 sequences; 32% were seen once. At least ten counts were recorded for this clonotype. Its antigen is currently unknown. The CDR3 contains 15 residues. With 6 bases clipped from V and 8 bases from J, the junction kept 11 bases outside the gene matches. CDR1 and CDR2 (germline): MNHNS, SASEGT. This receptor was taken from a human donor in good health (CMV status not recorded). Some clones in this sample may be carry-over from other donors' samples. The chain recombines TRBV6-1 with TRBJ1-1; TRBD1 agrees at 11 bases. The sample was cultured CD8+ T cells from PBMCs, taken from culture after CMV antigen stimulation. The CDR3 DNA sequence: TGTGCCAGCAGCTGGACAGGGGGCGGAACCTCAGAAGCTTTCTTT. Translated: CASSWTGGGTSEAFF.